These 5 T cell receptor beta chains originate from one sample sequenced in a study of blood T cell repertoires in COVID-19. The method was immunoSEQ multiplex PCR; TCRdb's version includes in-frame clones alone and lacks a portion of them. The sample has 150,000 to 250,000 clones, roughly four fifths seen once. Sequencing was performed on PBMCs or T cells enriched from blood (not recorded which). These receptors were collected from a man in his forties who had recovered from COVID-19.

This chain links TRBV27 with TRBJ2-7; D unresolved. The CDR3 has 13 residues. The germline V and J ends were trimmed by 8 bases and 9 bases, with 20 bases remaining between them. Germline V gene lookup returns CDR1 MNHEY and CDR2 SMNVEV (reference sequence). In nucleotides, the CDR3 is TGTGCCAGCGGATGGAACCGCGCCGGGTGGCAGTACTTC. Translation: CASGWNRAGWQYF.

This clone was picked up one time. The chain links TRBV7-9 to TRBJ1-1; 9 bases are a match to TRBD1. Trimming cost V 4 bases and J 6 bases; bases outside gene matches: 3. The CDR3 covers 13 residues. Germline assignment: CDR1 SEHNR and CDR2 FQNEAQ (reference sequence). CDR3 DNA: TGTGCCAGCAGCTCTACAGGGGGCCCTGAAGCTTTCTTT. Translation: CASSSTGGPEAFF.

This clone was counted only a few times. The rearrangement uses TRBV7-8 and TRBJ1-2, with D possibly TRBD1 on 5 matching bases. Trimming shortened V by 0 bases and J by 8 bases, and 10 bases separated the two germline ends. The CDR3 has 13 amino acids. Germline CDR1 is SGHVS and CDR2 is FQNEAQ. The CDR3 is CASSLASRGGYTF. CDR3 DNA: TGTGCCAGCAGCTTAGCGTCCCGGGGGGGCTACACCTTC.

This clone has just one count. V usage is TRBV4-2 and J usage is TRBJ2-5, with D possibly being TRBD2 (5 bases). V was cut by 1 base and J by 3 bases, with 12 bases left in between. Germline CDR1 is LGHNA and CDR2 is YNFKEQ. The CDR3 extends over 15 amino acids. The CDR3 sequence is CASSQGPRAEETQYF. The CDR3 bases are TGTGCCAGCAGCCAAGGTCCGAGGGCCGAAGAGACCCAGTACTTC.

The V call is TRBV27, the J call TRBJ2-2; 9 positions agree with TRBD2. Germline V gives CDR1 MNHEY, CDR2 SMNVEV (reference sequence). This CDR3 has 16 residues. V was pared by 7 bases and J by 0 bases, with 6 bases of the junction left unmatched. This CDR3 is CASTRLAGANTGELFF. DNA of the CDR3: TGTGCCAGCACCAGGTTAGCGGGAGCGAACACCGGGGAGCTGTTTTTT.